This record covers a single T cell receptor beta chain. The sample belongs to a study of blood T cell repertoires in COVID-19. Study as a whole: Nucleic acid was either cDNA or gDNA, and it came from T cells, B-cell-depleted T cells, or PBMCs.

Original handling: Estimated nucleated cell counts came from reference gene primer amplification. The repertoire was sequenced with immunoSEQ multiplex PCR; TCRdb's copy has only in-frame clones and lacks some. That table furnishes V, J and clone size, whereas the DNA furnished D and trimming. The sample has hundreds of thousands of clones, 70% to 90% seen once. This clonotype was obtained from a man in his 70s with acute or convalescent COVID-19. The sequenced sample was peripheral blood.

CDR3 sequence: CAISASGGTGELFF. The CDR3 nucleotides read TGTGCCATCAGCGCCTCAGGGGGTACCGGGGAGCTGTTTTTT. The rearrangement joins TRBV10-3 to TRBJ2-2; 7 nucleotides align to TRBD1. CDR1 and CDR2 from the germline V gene are ENHRY and SYGVKD. The V gene end was trimmed by 6 bases and the J gene end by 5 bases; junction bases not matched to a gene: 6. This CDR3 comprises 14 residues.